Below, 31 T cell receptor beta chains from the same sample are listed, as sequenced in a study of cytomegalovirus exposure and HLA in healthy donors. This PCR relied on a set of 60 Vbeta primers and 13 Jbeta primers. TCRdb keeps only in-frame clones here, not all; method: immunoSEQ multiplex PCR. Of about 150,000 clones listed, about 85% were seen once; the top ten hold 2.3%. Material for sequencing was PBMCs. These receptors were collected from a woman aged 18-35 years in good health and CMV-seronegative.

The J gene is TRBJ1-6, the V gene TRBV25-1, with D perhaps TRBD1 (6 bases). The V end was cut by 6 bases, the J end by 10 bases, with 10 bases between. The CDR3 has 12 amino acids. Germline lookup yields CDR1 MGHDK and CDR2 SYGVNS. CDR3 coding DNA: TGTGCCAGCAGACAGGGTGGGTCACCCCTCCACTTT. The encoded protein is CASRQGGSPLHF.

J is TRBJ2-7 and V is TRBV21-1; the table's TRBD1 call for D was not verified on the DNA. TRBV21-1 counts as a pseudogene. This CDR3 spans 15 amino acids. The CDR3 bases are TGTGCCAGCAGCTACGTGACAGGTCCCTCCTACGAGCAGTACTTC. Protein sequence: CASSYVTGPSYEQYF.

This chain joins TRBV19 and TRBJ2-7; TRBD1 matches 8 bases. After removal of 2 bases from V and 1 base from J, the junction contained 7 bases not matched to a gene. CDR3 length: 16 residues. Germline values: CDR1 LNHDA, CDR2 SQIVND (reference sequence). The CDR3 bases are TGTGCCAGTAGTATATACGACAGGGGAAGGTCCTACGAGCAGTACTTC. Its translation is CASSIYDRGRSYEQYF.

This clone was seen a single time. The chain links TRBV28 to TRBJ1-2; TRBD1 agrees at 9 bases. Trimming took 2 bases from V and 9 from J; bases not matched to a gene: 10. From germline, CDR1 is MDHEN and CDR2 SYDVKM. The length of the CDR3 is 15 residues. CDR3 residues: CASSLGDRVLIRYTF. The DNA of the CDR3 is TGTGCCAGCAGTTTAGGGGACAGGGTTCTTATTCGCTACACCTTC.

The rearrangement links TRBV29-1 to TRBJ2-1, with a tentative D call TRBD2 (6 bases). Germline V gives CDR1 SQVTM, CDR2 ANQGSEA. Trimming removed 4 bases from V and 0 bases from J, with 10 bases in between. CDR3 length: 14 amino acids. DNA of the CDR3: TGCAGCGTTGCTGGGGGGAGCTCCTACAATGAGCAGTTCTTC. Translated, it gives CSVAGGSSYNEQFF.

The V and J genes are TRBV13 and TRBJ2-5, with 15 bases fitting TRBD2. The last part of the DNA fits TRBJ2-7 better; the J call may be wrong. CDR3 length equals 16 residues. The germline V gene encodes CDR1 PRHDT and CDR2 FYEKMQ (reference sequence). The CDR3 reads CASSPGLAGGIYEQYF. The CDR3 bases are TGTGCCAGCAGCCCCGGACTAGCGGGAGGGATCTACGAGCAGTACTTC.

The chain combines TRBV5-1 with TRBJ2-1; D is undetermined. Trimming removed 1 base from V and 6 bases from J, with 5 bases in between. From germline, CDR1 is SGHRS and CDR2 YFSETQ. The CDR3 covers 12 residues. The CDR3 region is CASSLMRNEQFF. CDR3 DNA: TGCGCCAGCAGCTTGATGCGCAATGAGCAGTTCTTC.

This rearrangement joins TRBV5-1 to TRBJ2-5; possibly TRBD1 for D (6 bases). This CDR3 contains 13 residues. Trimming removed 5 bases from V and 1 base from J, with 9 bases in between. Looked up from germline, CDR1 is SGHRS and CDR2 is YFSETQ. The CDR3 DNA sequence: TGCGCCAGCAGACACAGGGCCCAAGAGACCCAGTACTTC. This translates into CASRHRAQETQYF.

V and J are TRBV6-6 and TRBJ2-6; possible D gene TRBD2, 5 bases. CDR1 MNHNY and CDR2 SVGAGI come from the germline V gene (reference sequence). V lost 6 bases to trimming and J lost 0 bases, with 9 bases between them. CDR3 length: 15 residues. The CDR3 here is CASRRRDSGANVLTF. In nucleotides, the CDR3 is TGTGCCAGCAGGAGACGGGACTCTGGGGCCAACGTCCTGACTTTC.

This sequence joins TRBV9 and TRBJ1-1; TRBD1 might be the D (6 bases). The CDR3 has 14 amino acids. V was clipped by 0 bases and J by 7 bases, with 13 bases between them. Per germline, CDR1 SGDLS and CDR2 YYNGEE. In DNA, the CDR3 is TGTGCCAGCAGCGTAGCTAGGGGGGGGAGTGAAGCTTTCTTT. Translating it yields CASSVARGGSEAFF.

The chain links TRBV2 to TRBJ2-7; TRBD2 aligns across 8 bases. The V segment lost 1 base and the J segment 5 bases; nucleotides outside the gene matches: 7. The germline V gene has CDR1 SNHLY and CDR2 FYNNEI. This CDR3 spans 15 amino acids. CDR3 loop: CASSEDGGASHEQYF. Here the CDR3 DNA reads TGTGCCAGCAGTGAAGACGGGGGGGCATCCCACGAGCAGTACTTC.

This chain joins TRBV4-3 and TRBJ1-1, with D maybe TRBD1 (6 bases). V lost 3 bases and J lost 11, with 16 bases in between. Germline V CDR1 and CDR2: LGHNA, YSLEER. The CDR3 has 13 residues. The CDR3 DNA reads TGCGCCAGCAGCCAGGCGCAGGGGCACGACGCTTTCTTT. Protein sequence: CASSQAQGHDAFF.

The V call is TRBV5-4, the J call TRBJ1-6; TRBD1 matches at 10 bases. The CDR3 spans 16 residues. In germline, CDR1 is SGHNT, CDR2 YYREEE (reference sequence). Losses at the gene ends were 0 bases for V and 7 bases for J; bases not matched to a gene: 4. The CDR3 spells CASSLARQGANSPLHF. The CDR3 nucleotides read TGTGCCAGCAGCTTGGCCCGACAGGGGGCAAATTCACCCCTCCACTTT.

The V call is TRBV19, the J call TRBJ1-5; TRBD1 matches 7 bases. CDR3 length: 16 amino acids. After removal of 8 bases from V and 3 bases from J, the junction contained 13 bases not matched to a gene. Germline CDR1 reads LNHDA; CDR2 reads SQIVND (reference sequence). DNA for the CDR3: TGTGCCAGTGACAATCGGGACAGAAGCTTCAATCAGCCCCAGCATTTT. Protein product: CASDNRDRSFNQPQHF.

CDR3 coding DNA: TGTGCCAGCAGCCAGGGACAGGGGGAGAGGGAGACCCAGTACTTC. Protein: CASSQGQGERETQYF. V and J are TRBV9 and TRBJ2-5, with 11 bases lining up with TRBD1. Trimming at V came to 4 bases and at J to 5 bases, leaving 7 bases not matched to a gene. Germline V gene lookup returns CDR1 SGDLS and CDR2 YYNGEE. This CDR3 spans 15 amino acids.

The V gene is TRBV7-6, the J gene TRBJ2-2, with 14 bases lining up with TRBD2. The CDR3 is made up of 19 amino acids. Germline CDR1 SGHVS, CDR2 FNYEAQ. V was pared by 1 base and J by 4 bases, with 8 bases of the junction left unmatched. CDR3 in amino acids: CASSLVATSGGGITGELFF. CDR3 nucleotides: TGTGCCAGCAGCTTAGTCGCGACTAGCGGGGGGGGGATCACCGGGGAGCTGTTTTTT.

This sequence joins TRBV29-1 and TRBJ2-3; TRBD1 agrees at 7 bases. The CDR3 length is 12 residues. V lost 7 bases, J lost 6 bases, and 7 bases stayed unmatched. The germline V gene has CDR1 SQVTM and CDR2 ANQGSEA. CDR3 in amino acids: CSGDSGADTQYF. CDR3 sequence (DNA): TGCAGCGGGGACAGCGGTGCTGATACGCAGTATTTT.

DNA of the CDR3: TGTGCCAGCAGCCAAGATCGGGAAACCTCTGGAAACACCATATATTTT. Translating gives CASSQDRETSGNTIYF. The chain joins TRBV4-2 to TRBJ1-3; D not resolved. The germline V and J ends were trimmed by 0 bases and 0 bases, with 9 bases remaining between them. This CDR3 has 16 residues. Germline CDR1 reads LGHNA; CDR2 reads YNFKEQ.

This chain uses TRBV7-9 with TRBJ2-7; 8 nucleotides align to TRBD1. Germline CDR1 SEHNR, CDR2 FQNEAQ (reference sequence). The junction had 8 bases not matched to a gene; V was cut back by 3 bases and J by 1 base. The CDR3 runs 16 residues. The CDR3 DNA reads as TGTGCCAGCAGCTTCCCGGGACAGGACTCTTCCTACGAGCAGTACTTC. Its protein product is CASSFPGQDSSYEQYF.

This chain uses TRBV6-5 with TRBJ1-2; no clear D. This CDR3 region has 14 residues. The V gene lost 6 bases and the J gene lost 2 bases, with 13 bases spanning the gap. The germline gives CDR1 MNHEY, CDR2 SVGAGI. The CDR3 is CASSPPGLNYGYTF. The CDR3, as DNA: TGTGCCAGCAGCCCCCCCGGTTTAAACTATGGCTACACCTTC.

The V and J genes are TRBV4-1 and TRBJ2-7; 11 positions match TRBD1. The CDR3 consists of 16 residues. Losses at the gene ends were 2 bases for V and 4 bases for J; bases not matched to a gene: 7. Germline CDR1 MGHRA, CDR2 YSYEKL. The CDR3 DNA reads as TGCGCCAGCAGCCAACCCCAGGGACAGGGGGTATACGAGCAGTACTTC. It translates to CASSQPQGQGVYEQYF.

The chain combines TRBV5-4 with TRBJ1-2; a possible D gene is TRBD1 (6 bases). CDR1 SGHNT and CDR2 YYREEE come from the germline V gene (reference sequence). Trimming cost V 0 bases and J 3 bases, with 12 bases left between them. This CDR3 has 15 residues. The CDR3 loop is CASSLAITGYYGYTF. The CDR3 DNA is TGTGCCAGCAGCTTGGCCATCACAGGGTACTATGGCTACACCTTC.

This clone has a handful of counts. The gene calls are TRBV4-3 and TRBJ2-1; tentative D call: TRBD2 (6 bases). The CDR3 is 15 amino acids. Germline-derived CDR1 and CDR2 are LGHNA and YSLEER. The V end was cut by 5 bases, the J end by 4 bases, with 15 bases between. The DNA for the CDR3 is TGCGCCAGCAGCGCGATGGCGGGGACGTACAATGAGCAGTTCTTC. It encodes CASSAMAGTYNEQFF.

The chain uses TRBV7-2 and TRBJ2-3, with 11 bases that match TRBD2. The V gene end was trimmed by 2 bases and the J gene end by 7 bases; junction bases not matched to a gene: 11. This CDR3 is built from 17 residues. Germline CDR1 SGHTA, CDR2 FQGNSA. The DNA for the CDR3 is TGTGCCAGCAGCTTATCCTCTATAGCGGGGGGGCTGAATACGCAGTATTTT. This translates into CASSLSSIAGGLNTQYF.

This clone occurred a few times. V is TRBV4-3 and J is TRBJ1-4; D is perhaps TRBD1 (6 bases). CDR3 length: 13 residues. Trimming took off 2 bases at V and 11 bases at J, with 12 bases between the two ends. The germline V gene has CDR1 LGHNA and CDR2 YSLEER. The CDR3: CASSQRTGWKLFF. DNA of the CDR3: TGCGCCAGCAGCCAACGAACAGGGTGGAAACTGTTTTTT.

This chain connects TRBV2 to TRBJ2-3; TRBD1 is a possible D gene (6 bases). CDR1 is SNHLY, CDR2 FYNNEI, per germline. V was clipped by 0 bases and J by 2 bases, with 15 bases between them. The CDR3 contains 17 residues. This CDR3 is CASSEALWGPDTDTQYF. DNA for the CDR3: TGTGCCAGCAGTGAAGCGCTCTGGGGGCCTGACACAGATACGCAGTATTTT.

V usage is TRBV2 and J usage is TRBJ2-7, with D possibly matching TRBD2 (6 bases). V lost 7 bases to trimming and J lost 7 bases, with 17 bases between them. The germline CDR1 and CDR2 sequences are SNHLY and FYNNEI. The CDR3 sequence is 13 residues long. The CDR3 loop is CASKVWGRSEQYF. CDR3 DNA: TGTGCCAGCAAGGTGTGGGGGAGGTCGGAGCAGTACTTC.

J is TRBJ2-7 and V is TRBV11-2; the match to TRBD1 covers 8 bases. The germline V gene has CDR1 SGHAT and CDR2 FQNNGV. The CDR3 runs 18 residues. V lost 1 base, J lost 1 base, and 12 bases stayed unmatched. The CDR3 sequence is CASSLAPYGRGLSYEQYF. The CDR3 coding sequence is TGTGCCAGCAGCTTAGCCCCCTACGGCAGGGGGCTTTCCTACGAGCAGTACTTC. The whole variable domain, filled in from reference TRBV11-2 and TRBJ2-7, reads EAGVAQSPRYKIIEKRQSVAFWCNPISGHATLYWYQQILGQGPKLLIQFQNNGVVDDSQLPKDRFSAERLKGVDSTLKIQPAKLEDSAVYLCASSLAPYGRGLSYEQYFGPGTRLTVT.

This chain connects TRBV30 to TRBJ1-5; D gene ambiguous. This CDR3 is 14 amino acids long. Looked up from germline, CDR1 is GTSNPN and CDR2 is SVGIG (reference sequence). V was clipped by 0 bases and J by 8 bases, with 14 bases between them. The CDR3 nucleotides read TGTGCCTGGAGTGTTGGTCACCCGAGGGAGCCCCAGCATTTT. Translation: CAWSVGHPREPQHF.

J is TRBJ2-1 and V is TRBV6-4, with 7 bases identical to TRBD1. CDR1 and CDR2 from the germline V gene are MRHNA and SNTAGT. The CDR3 covers 19 residues. The V and J ends lost 2 bases and 4 bases, in that order; junction bases with no gene match: 17. This chain's CDR3 is CASSDPTGSLQGFYNEQFF. The DNA for the CDR3 is TGTGCCAGCAGTGACCCAACGGGCTCTTTACAGGGGTTTTACAATGAGCAGTTCTTC.

The chain links TRBV28 to TRBJ1-2; tentative D call: TRBD1 (5 bases). Trimming took off 7 bases at V and 8 bases at J, with 11 bases between the two ends. Germline V gene sequence: CDR1 MDHEN, CDR2 SYDVKM. The CDR3 contains 11 residues. The CDR3 sequence: CASIKGKGYTF. CDR3 DNA: TGTGCCAGCATCAAGGGGAAGGGCTACACCTTC.